Below, 23 T cell receptor beta chains from the same sample are listed, as sequenced in a study of molecular identifiers for immune sequencing clone quantification. MiXCR, applied by TCRdb to the PCR reads, yields one record per CDR3 protein. The table records 100,000 or so distinct CDR3 sequences, under 40% of them present only once. The sample comprised naive CD8+ T cells from blood, with Jurkat cell RNA spiked in. Specified subset: FACS-sorted CD8+CD4-CCR7+CD45RA+ naive T cells. The receptor set was obtained from a human donor in good health. Some libraries in this study had Jurkat cell RNA spiked in.

With respect to this clonotype: This may come from a read error, since a much larger clone is one base off. This chain links TRBV21-1 with TRBJ1-5; TRBD1, the table's D call, lacks a check against the DNA. The DNA end is more similar to TRBJ2-3, so the J call may be wrong. TRBV21-1 is given as a pseudogene. The CDR3 consists of 14 residues. The CDR3 spells CASNYRGRHQPQYF. The CDR3 nucleotides read TGTGCCAGCAATTACAGGGGCCGGCATCAGCCCCAGTATTTT.

J is TRBJ2-1 and V is TRBV19; D gene unclear. The CDR3 is 13 amino acids. Germline V gene lookup returns CDR1 LNHDA and CDR2 SQIVND (reference sequence). V dropped 3 bases and J dropped 9 bases, with 12 bases sitting between them. This CDR3 is CASSMPPGGEQFF. CDR3 DNA sequence: TGTGCCAGTAGTATGCCCCCAGGCGGTGAGCAGTTCTTC.

This clonotype was detected only a few times. The chain recombines TRBV4-3 with TRBJ1-5; D ambiguous. Germline V gene sequence: CDR1 LGHNA, CDR2 YSLEER. The CDR3 is 15 residues long. V was clipped by 0 bases and J by 3 bases, with 9 bases between them. The CDR3 region is CASSQEDGFNQPQHF. CDR3 in DNA: TGCGCCAGCAGCCAAGAAGATGGATTCAATCAGCCCCAGCATTTT.

This clonotype was picked up many times. V usage is TRBV20-1 and J usage is TRBJ2-5; no reliable D call. This CDR3 comprises 13 residues. Germline V gene data show CDR1 as DFQATT and CDR2 as SNEGSKA (reference sequence). Trimming cost V 3 bases and J 5 bases, with 13 bases left between them. As DNA, the CDR3 is TGCAGTGCTAGCCCCGCTTTGGGGGAGACCCAGTACTTC. This gives the protein CSASPALGETQYF.

This chain uses TRBV20-1 with TRBJ2-5, with D hard to call. Germline CDR1 and CDR2: DFQATT and SNEGSKA (reference sequence). V lost 7 bases to trimming and J lost 2 bases, with 11 bases between them. The CDR3 runs 12 residues. Here the CDR3 DNA reads TGCAGTGGAGGCGGAGTACAAGAGACCCAGTACTTC. Translated, it gives CSGGGVQETQYF.

This clonotype was counted at least ten times. This chain joins TRBV5-1 and TRBJ2-5; D not resolved. Per germline, CDR1 SGHRS and CDR2 YFSETQ. The CDR3 loop spans 13 amino acids. Trimming removed 1 base at V and 3 bases at J, with 7 bases between. This CDR3 is CASSLWAEETQYF. CDR3 in DNA: TGCGCCAGCAGCTTGTGGGCAGAAGAGACCCAGTACTTC.

This clonotype was seen a handful of times. This chain uses TRBV25-1 with TRBJ1-5; D is undetermined. Trimming left V 4 bases short and J 2 bases short, with 15 bases between. The germline CDR1 and CDR2 sequences are MGHDK and SYGVNS. The CDR3 runs 16 residues. CDR3 sequence reads: CASSARPSAGNQPQHF. The CDR3 nucleotides are TGTGCCAGCAGTGCACGACCCTCCGCCGGCAATCAGCCCCAGCATTTT.

Ten or more counts support this clonotype. CDR3 loop: CASSFLGGQGYGYTF. In DNA, the CDR3 is TGTGCCAGCAGCTTCTTGGGGGGGCAAGGTTATGGCTACACCTTC. The chain links TRBV7-9 to TRBJ1-2; a possible D gene is TRBD1 (6 bases). V lost 3 bases and J lost 5, with 16 bases in between. This CDR3 region has 15 residues. Per germline, CDR1 SEHNR and CDR2 FQNEAQ (reference sequence).

This clonotype was seen a handful of times. V and J are TRBV4-3 and TRBJ2-3; possible D gene TRBD1, 5 bases. The CDR3 is 18 amino acids. Looked up from germline, CDR1 is LGHNA and CDR2 is YSLEER. V was trimmed by 0 bases and J by 4 bases, leaving 20 bases between them. CDR3: CASSQDQRGYLRADTQYF. As DNA, the CDR3 is TGCGCCAGCAGCCAAGATCAAAGGGGCTACCTTAGGGCAGATACGCAGTATTTT.

Regarding this clonotype: This clone may be a read error of a much larger clone one base away. V and J are TRBV28 and TRBJ2-4; perhaps D is TRBD1 or TRBD2 (6 bases each). The CDR3 loop spans 14 amino acids. Germline-derived CDR1 and CDR2 are MDHEN and SYDVKM. CDR3 amino acids: CASSRGVAKTIQYF. CDR3 in DNA: TGTGCCAGCAGTAGGGGGGTAGCCAAAACCATTCAGTACTTC.

This clonotype was observed once. The conserved closing phenylalanine or tryptophan is absent in this CDR3, likely reflecting a read error. J is TRBJ2-5 and V is TRBV12-3 or TRBV12-4, with a tentative D call TRBD2 (6 bases). Trimming shortened V by 7 bases and J by 4 bases, and 13 bases separated the two germline ends. This CDR3 comprises 13 residues. The CDR3 sequence is CASIWGEGETQYI. CDR3 DNA sequence: TGTGCCAGCATCTGGGGGGAAGGAGAGACCCAGTACATC.

CDR3 loop: CASRPNEQFF. DNA of the CDR3: TGCGCCAGCAGACCTAATGAGCAGTTCTTC. The gene calls are TRBV10-1 and TRBJ2-1; D is unclear. Trimming cost V 6 bases and J 7 bases, with 4 bases left between them. The CDR3 sequence is 10 residues long. Looked up from germline, CDR1 is WNHNN and CDR2 is SYGVQD (reference sequence).

This clonotype was counted once. A much larger clone sits a single nucleotide away, making a read error possible. This rearrangement joins TRBV24-1 to TRBJ2-2; D is uncertain. The CDR3 is 13 amino acids. V shed 4 bases and J shed 7 bases, with 9 bases lying between them. CDR1 and CDR2 from the germline V gene are KGHDR and SFDVKD. In DNA, the CDR3 is TGTGCCACCAGTGAGTTGCGCGGCGGGGAGCTGTTTTTT. Its translation is CATSELRGGELFF.

There are a few counts of this clonotype. The gene calls are TRBV2 and TRBJ1-5; D gene uncertain. Trimming stripped 0 bases from V and 0 bases from J, with 6 bases between. The CDR3 sequence is 15 residues long. Germline V CDR1 and CDR2: SNHLY, FYNNEI. This CDR3 reads CASSEALGSNQPQHF. DNA for the CDR3: TGTGCCAGCAGTGAAGCGCTAGGTAGCAATCAGCCCCAGCATTTT.

This clonotype was detected a few times. V usage is TRBV5-6 and J usage is TRBJ2-1, with a tentative D call TRBD1 (5 bases). V was cut by 1 base and J by 8 bases, with 16 bases left in between. The CDR3 has 15 amino acids. CDR1 SGHDT and CDR2 YYEEEE come from the germline V gene. As DNA, the CDR3 is TGTGCCAGCAGCTTGAGCAGGGTCGGTATTGATGAGCAGTTCTTC. The encoded protein is CASSLSRVGIDEQFF.

With regard to this clonotype: One end of the junction fails to match germline, which may point to a read error. The chain carries TRBV12-3 or TRBV12-4 and TRBJ1-2; unclear D gene. This CDR3 contains 12 residues. The CDR3 coding sequence is TGTGACAGCAGTTTGTGCAGCTACGGCTACACCTTC. It translates to CDSSLCSYGYTF.

The table lists this clonotype with a few counts. The CDR3 DNA is TGTGCCAGCAGTTCCTCTAGCGGCAGCTCCTACGAGCAGTACTTC. This sequence encodes CASSSSSGSSYEQYF. The chain employs TRBV12-3 or TRBV12-4 and TRBJ2-7; 7 bases line up with TRBD2. With 4 bases clipped from V and 0 bases from J, the junction kept 6 bases outside the gene matches. The CDR3 length is 15 residues.

The J gene is TRBJ2-1, the V gene TRBV7-9; 14 bases fit TRBD2. The ends lost 5 bases at V and 8 bases at J; junction bases unmatched: 11. The CDR3 spans 17 residues. Germline assignment: CDR1 SEHNR and CDR2 FQNEAQ (reference sequence). The CDR3, as DNA: TGTGCCAGCAGCCCTGGGACTAGCGGGAGATCGGGTGATGAGCAGTTCTTC. It codes for CASSPGTSGRSGDEQFF.

This clonotype was counted only a few times. V usage is TRBV24-1 and J usage is TRBJ2-3, with TRBD1 matching 9 bases. This CDR3 has 15 amino acids. The ends lost 0 bases at V and 5 bases at J; junction bases unmatched: 2. Germline lookup yields CDR1 KGHDR and CDR2 SFDVKD. CDR3 protein: CATSDLNRGRDTQYF. In nucleotides, the CDR3 is TGTGCCACCAGTGATTTGAACAGGGGGCGAGATACGCAGTATTTT.

This clonotype was recorded at least ten times. The V gene is TRBV12-3 or TRBV12-4, the J gene TRBJ1-2; D is perhaps TRBD1 (6 bases). V lost 4 bases to trimming and J lost 9 bases, with 18 bases between them. The CDR3 length is 14 residues. CDR3 sequence (DNA): TGTGCCAGCAGTTCCCCAGGGGACTTGGGCAGCTACACCTTC. Protein product: CASSSPGDLGSYTF.

This clonotype was picked up a small number of times. The V call is TRBV28, the J call TRBJ2-2; D remains unclear. The CDR3 is 13 residues long. The V and J ends lost 9 bases and 2 bases respectively, with 10 bases between them. CDR1 MDHEN and CDR2 SYDVKM come from the germline V gene. The CDR3 is CASVRQNTGELFF. The CDR3 DNA is TGTGCCAGTGTCCGACAAAACACCGGGGAGCTGTTTTTT.

Concerning this clonotype itself: Given a much more abundant clone one base away, this may be a read error. V and J are TRBV5-6 and TRBJ1-1; 9 nucleotides match TRBD1. The ends lost 2 bases at V and 6 bases at J; junction bases unmatched: 8. The CDR3 sequence is 15 residues long. Germline V gene data show CDR1 as SGHDT and CDR2 as YYEEEE. The CDR3 sequence: CASSFGTGMGAEAFF. CDR3 nucleotide sequence: TGTGCCAGCAGCTTTGGGACAGGGATGGGCGCTGAAGCTTTCTTT.

In the case of this clonotype: One end of the junction fails to match germline, which may point to a read error. This chain connects TRBV27 to TRBJ2-1, with D uncertain. The germline gives CDR1 MNHEY, CDR2 SMNVEV (reference sequence). This CDR3 is 17 amino acids long. Here the CDR3 reads CASSLSYHTGPYKEQFF. The CDR3 DNA reads as TGTGCCAGCAGTTTATCCTATCACACCGGCCCCTACAAAGAGCAGTTCTTC.